The sequence of this T cell receptor beta chain was determined in a study of CD8 T cells in ankylosing spondylitis. Study-wide results and limits: Ankylosing spondylitis blood appeared to be characterized by a TCR beta motif of fewer than ten highly homologous variants.

This clonotype was observed a handful of times. Its antigen is currently unknown. Construction of TCR beta libraries was performed using quantitative 5'-RACE with molecular barcodes. One entry per CDR3 protein results from TCRdb running MiXCR on the 5' RACE reads. The table includes around 320,000 distinct CDR3 sequences, more than 20% detected once. V was pared by 6 bases and J by 4 bases, with 7 bases of the junction left unmatched. The CDR3 spans 14 residues. Germline V gives CDR1 SGHRS, CDR2 YFSETQ. The receptor's source is a female donor with ankylosing spondylitis or in good health (not recorded which). The sample taken for sequencing was blood, either unsorted or a sorted T cell fraction (not recorded which). V usage is TRBV5-1 and J usage is TRBJ1-2; 9 bases are shared with TRBD1. CDR3 coding DNA: TGCGCCAGCACCGAGGGACAGGGTCCCTATGGCTACACCTTC. Translating it yields CASTEGQGPYGYTF.